This note documents a single TCR beta chain sequence. Its antigen remains unidentified. This sample is drawn from a study of T cells in Graves' hyperthyroidism and ophthalmopathy. Overall study results and limits: Ophthalmopathy cases were set apart from stable hyperthyroidism by a 13 V-J model. A median around 6 months before onset, the model predicted ophthalmopathy.

From RNA transcripts, TCR beta CDR3 regions were amplified. With the HTBI primer set, the TCR CDR3 went through a first round of RT-PCR. One entry per CDR3 protein, called by TCRdb with MiXCR from the multiplex PCR reads. The sample has approximately 560,000 distinct CDR3 sequences; approximately 14% are singletons. V was clipped by 3 bases and J by 4 bases; unmatched bases: 5. In germline, CDR1 is LNHDA, CDR2 SQIVND (reference sequence). This CDR3 is built from 15 residues. The TCR originated in a woman aged 25 to 39 with Graves' hyperthyroidism. The material sequenced was blood. This chain connects TRBV19 to TRBJ2-2; 7 bases match TRBD2. CDR3 sequence reads: CASSITGGGTGELFF. The CDR3 coding sequence is TGTGCCAGTAGTATTACAGGCGGGGGCACCGGGGAGCTGTTTTTT.